This is a list of T cell receptor beta chains from one sample in a study of cytomegalovirus exposure and HLA in healthy donors. TCRdb's table, derived via immunoSEQ multiplex PCR, lists solely in-frame clones and lacks some. Among approximately 140,000 clones listed, under 85% were seen once. The sequenced sample consisted of PBMCs. The origin of the receptors is a boy aged 5-17 years in good health and CMV-seronegative. The CDR3 runs from the conserved cysteine through the conserved F or W. The D gene is left open where the match is weak. Expanded clones are given a class, and other clones once, few, many or no size at all.

clone_size,d_call,j_call,v_call,cdr3_nt,cdr3_aa
few,-,TRBJ2-7,TRBV30,TGTGCCTGGAGTGTGGGGACTGGACCCTACGAGCAGTACTTC,CAWSVGTGPYEQYF
-,-,TRBJ2-2,TRBV4-1,TGCGCCAGCAGCCAAGACATTAGCGCGAACACCGGGGAGCTGTTTTTT,CASSQDISANTGELFF
-,-,TRBJ2-5,TRBV7-9,TGTGCCAGCAGCCCAAGGGACAACGGGCAAGAGACCCAGTACTTC,CASSPRDNGQETQYF
-,-,TRBJ2-2,TRBV5-4,TGTGCCAGCAGCCTACAGGGAAACACCGGGGAGCTGTTTTTT,CASSLQGNTGELFF
once,-,TRBJ2-1,TRBV5-6,TGTGCCAGCAGCTTGGCCCCGACAGGAATCTACAATGAGCAGTTCTTC,CASSLAPTGIYNEQFF
once,TRBD2,TRBJ2-1,TRBV5-6,TGTGCCAGCAGCCCTCGGGGGGGAAGACTAGCGGGAGTCGGAAATGAGCAGTTCTTC,CASSPRGGRLAGVGNEQFF
-,TRBD2,TRBJ2-5,TRBV10-1,TGCGCCAGCAGTGATTTATCCAGCGGGGGGACTCCGTACCAAGAGACCCAGTACTTC,CASSDLSSGGTPYQETQYF
-,-,TRBJ2-2,TRBV2,TGTGCCAGCAGTACTTACTGGCCGGGAGCGGACTACACCGGGGAGCTGTTTTTT,CASSTYWPGADYTGELFF
-,-,TRBJ2-7,TRBV7-2,TGTGCCAGCAGCTTCGACACCTACGAGCAGTACTTC,CASSFDTYEQYF
-,TRBD1,TRBJ2-7,TRBV10-3,TGTGCCATCAGCCAAAACAGGGGAAATAGCAACGAGCAGTACTTC,CAISQNRGNSNEQYF
-,TRBD1,TRBJ1-2,TRBV18,TGTGCCAGCTCACCCCGACAGGGGAGCTACACCTTC,CASSPRQGSYTF
-,-,TRBJ1-1,TRBV5-4,TGTGCCAGCAGCAGGACACCGAACACTGAAGCTTTCTTT,CASSRTPNTEAFF
-,TRBD2,TRBJ2-4,TRBV29-1,TGCAGCGTTGATGGAGGGGGCGGGGGGGCCGTAGACATTCAGTACTTC,CSVDGGGGGAVDIQYF
-,TRBD1,TRBJ2-5,TRBV2,TGTGCCAGCAAGGCGGACAGGGGGGAAGAGACCCAGTACTTC,CASKADRGEETQYF
-,TRBD1,TRBJ2-3,TRBV7-9,TGTGCCAGCAGCATGGACAGGGCAATCACAGATACGCAGTATTTT,CASSMDRAITDTQYF
-,-,TRBJ1-1,TRBV20-1,TGCAGGATGACCAGGGGCACTGAAGCTTTCTTT,CRMTRGTEAFF
-,TRBD2,TRBJ2-1,TRBV4-2,TGTGCCAGCCAAGGCGCGGGAGGGCCTGGCAATGAGCAGTTCTTC,CASQGAGGPGNEQFF
few,-,TRBJ2-6,TRBV5-4,TGTGCCAGCAGCTTGTTCAACTCTGGGGCCAACGTCCTGACTTTC,CASSLFNSGANVLTF
-,TRBD2,TRBJ2-2,TRBV10-3,TGTGCCAGTAGCGGGAGGGGCGACACCGGGGAGCTGTTTTTT,CASSGRGDTGELFF
few,-,TRBJ1-1,TRBV19,TGTGCCAGTAGTTTGTCGAGAAACACTGAAGCTTTCTTT,CASSLSRNTEAFF
-,-,TRBJ2-2,TRBV4-2,TGTGCCAGCAGCCAAGATGGTGCACAGGGGAACACCGGGGAGCTGTTTTTT,CASSQDGAQGNTGELFF
-,TRBD1,TRBJ2-7,TRBV6-6,TGTGCCAGCAGTTACTCTCCCAGGGGGCCGTACGAGCAGTACTTC,CASSYSPRGPYEQYF
-,-,TRBJ2-1,TRBV6-1,TGTGCCAGCAGTACGGGTAATGAGCAGTTCTTC,CASSTGNEQFF
-,TRBD1,TRBJ2-2,TRBV19,TGTGCCAGTAGCGGGACAGGCAGGACCGGGGAGCTGTTTTTT,CASSGTGRTGELFF
-,TRBD2,TRBJ2-1,TRBV7-2,TGTGCCAGCAGCTCGGGACTACTCAATGAGCAGTTCTTC,CASSSGLLNEQFF